The T cell receptor beta chain described here comes from a study of multiple sclerosis patients with progressive multifocal leukoencephalopathy. Study findings and constraints: Before and during natalizumab, the clones expanded at PML already existed. In most PML patients, TRB repertoires appeared less diverse by entropy.

On this clone itself: Its antigen is unknown. Different DNA sequences within this sample yield the same CDR3.

The trim removed 6 bases at V and 5 bases at J, leaving 12 bases unmatched. The germline CDR1 and CDR2 sequences are ENHRY and SYGVKD. This CDR3 spans 16 amino acids. The sample's time point: time of PML onset. Between about 15 and 60 months of natalizumab therapy passed before PML developed in these natalizumab-treated patients. TCRdb keeps only in-frame clones here, not all; method: immunoSEQ multiplex PCR. In the table there are 30,000 or so clones, approximately 88% of which are singletons. V usage is TRBV10-3 and J usage is TRBJ1-2; 10 nucleotides agree with TRBD1. This clonotype was obtained from a woman in her forties with progressive multifocal leukoencephalopathy. The material sequenced was PBMCs, taken from a patient treated with natalizumab. The CDR3 sequence is CAISSGQGLPQYGYTF. CDR3 sequence (DNA): TGTGCCATCAGCTCGGGACAGGGGCTCCCCCAATATGGCTACACCTTC.